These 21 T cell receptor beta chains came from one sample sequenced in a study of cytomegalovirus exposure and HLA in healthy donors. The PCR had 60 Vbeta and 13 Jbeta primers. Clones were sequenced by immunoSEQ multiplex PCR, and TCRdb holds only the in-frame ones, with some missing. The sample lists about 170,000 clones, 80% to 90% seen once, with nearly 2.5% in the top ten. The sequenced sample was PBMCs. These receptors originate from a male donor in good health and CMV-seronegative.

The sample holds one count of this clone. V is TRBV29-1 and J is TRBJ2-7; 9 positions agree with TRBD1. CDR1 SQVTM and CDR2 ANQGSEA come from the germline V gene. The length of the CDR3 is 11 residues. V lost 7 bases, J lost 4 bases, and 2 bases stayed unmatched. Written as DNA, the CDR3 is TGCAGCGGGGGACAGGGTTACGAGCAGTACTTC. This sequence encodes CSGGQGYEQYF.

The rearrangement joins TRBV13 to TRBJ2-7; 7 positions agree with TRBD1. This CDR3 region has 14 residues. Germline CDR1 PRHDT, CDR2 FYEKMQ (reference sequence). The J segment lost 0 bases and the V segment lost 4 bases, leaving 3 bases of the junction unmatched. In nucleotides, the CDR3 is TGTGCCAGCAGCTCCCGGGACAGCTCCTACGAGCAGTACTTC. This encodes CASSSRDSSYEQYF.

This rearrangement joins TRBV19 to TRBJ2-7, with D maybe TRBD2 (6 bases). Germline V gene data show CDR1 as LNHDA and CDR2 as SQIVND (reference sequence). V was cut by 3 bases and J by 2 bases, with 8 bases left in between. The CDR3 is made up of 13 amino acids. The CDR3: CASSIGGAYEQYF. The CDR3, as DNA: TGTGCCAGTAGTATCGGGGGAGCCTACGAGCAGTACTTC.

CDR3 DNA: TGCAGCGTCCCGATCCTGGCCCTCACAGATACGCAGTATTTT. Translation gives CSVPILALTDTQYF. The chain is built from TRBV29-1 and TRBJ2-3; D is unresolved. V gave up 6 bases and J gave up 2 bases, with 15 bases separating them. This CDR3 has 14 amino acids. Germline assignment: CDR1 SQVTM and CDR2 ANQGSEA.

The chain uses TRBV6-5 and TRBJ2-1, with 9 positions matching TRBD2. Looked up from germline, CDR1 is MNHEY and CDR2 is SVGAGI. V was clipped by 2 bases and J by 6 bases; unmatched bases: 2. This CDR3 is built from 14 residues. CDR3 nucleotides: TGTGCCAGCAGTTACCCTAGCGGGGCCAATGAGCAGTTCTTC. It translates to CASSYPSGANEQFF.

CDR3 bases: TGTGCCAGCAGCTCCGCCCGGACAGGGCAGTACTTC. Protein: CASSSARTGQYF. The chain uses TRBV11-2 and TRBJ2-7, with 7 nucleotides matching TRBD1. The germline V gene has CDR1 SGHAT and CDR2 FQNNGV. The junction had 6 bases not matched to a gene; V was cut back by 4 bases and J by 9 bases. This CDR3 has 12 residues.

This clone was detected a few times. As DNA, the CDR3 is TGCGCCAGCAGCTTGTCGGGGGTTGGCCACGAGCAGTACTTC. This gives the protein CASSLSGVGHEQYF. The chain has TRBV5-1 and TRBJ2-7; a weak D match, TRBD2 (6 bases). This CDR3 has 14 residues. The germline CDR1 and CDR2 sequences are SGHRS and YFSETQ. V dropped 1 base and J dropped 5 bases, with 13 bases sitting between them.

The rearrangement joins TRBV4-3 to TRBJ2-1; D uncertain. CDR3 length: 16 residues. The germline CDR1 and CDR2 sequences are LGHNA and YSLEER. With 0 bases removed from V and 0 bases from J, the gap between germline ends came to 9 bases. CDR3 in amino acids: CASSQDRVSSYNEQFF. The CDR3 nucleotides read TGCGCCAGCAGCCAAGACCGGGTTAGCTCCTACAATGAGCAGTTCTTC.

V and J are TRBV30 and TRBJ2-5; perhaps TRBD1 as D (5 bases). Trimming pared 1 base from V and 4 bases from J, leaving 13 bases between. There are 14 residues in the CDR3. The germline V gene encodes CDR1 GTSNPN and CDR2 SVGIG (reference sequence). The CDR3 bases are TGTGCCTGGAGTGACAGGTCATGGGGAGAGACCCAGTACTTC. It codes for CAWSDRSWGETQYF.

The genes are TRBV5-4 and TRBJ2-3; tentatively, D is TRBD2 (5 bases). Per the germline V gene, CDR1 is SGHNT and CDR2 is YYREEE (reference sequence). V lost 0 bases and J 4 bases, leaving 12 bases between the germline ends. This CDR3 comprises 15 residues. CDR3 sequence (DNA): TGTGCCAGCAGCTTGGGAGGGTCGGCTGCAGATACGCAGTATTTT. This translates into CASSLGGSAADTQYF.

The chain's CDR3 is CASSPGQGSTDTQYF. The CDR3 DNA is TGCGCCAGCAGCCCGGGACAGGGGAGCACAGATACGCAGTATTTT. J is TRBJ2-3 and V is TRBV5-1; TRBD1 aligns across 10 bases. The CDR3 is 15 amino acids. After removal of 4 bases from V and 0 bases from J, the junction contained 2 bases not matched to a gene. Germline V CDR1 and CDR2: SGHRS, YFSETQ.

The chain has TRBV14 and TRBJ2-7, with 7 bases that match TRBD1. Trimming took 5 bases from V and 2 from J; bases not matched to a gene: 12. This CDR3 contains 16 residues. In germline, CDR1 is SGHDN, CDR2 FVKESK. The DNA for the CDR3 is TGTGCCAGCAGCACTCCCTTCGACAGGGACCCCTACGAGCAGTACTTC. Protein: CASSTPFDRDPYEQYF.

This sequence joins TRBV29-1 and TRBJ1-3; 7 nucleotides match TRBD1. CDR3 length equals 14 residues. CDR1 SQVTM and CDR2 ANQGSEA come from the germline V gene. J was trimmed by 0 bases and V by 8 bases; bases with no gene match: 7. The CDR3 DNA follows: TGCAGCACATTGACAGGGAACTCTGGAAACACCATATATTTT. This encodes CSTLTGNSGNTIYF.

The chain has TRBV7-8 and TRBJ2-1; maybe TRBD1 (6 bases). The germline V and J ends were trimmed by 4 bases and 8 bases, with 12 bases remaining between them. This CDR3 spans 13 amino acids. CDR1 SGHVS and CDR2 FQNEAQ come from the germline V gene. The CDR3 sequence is CASSWGHRDEQFF. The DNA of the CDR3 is TGTGCCAGCAGCTGGGGACATCGGGATGAGCAGTTCTTC.

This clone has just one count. CDR3 bases: TGCGCCAGCAGCGACCGGGACAGAAAAAACTACGAGCAGTACTTC. Translated, it gives CASSDRDRKNYEQYF. The chain joins TRBV5-1 to TRBJ2-7; 7 nucleotides line up with TRBD1. CDR3 length equals 15 residues. CDR1 is SGHRS and CDR2 is YFSETQ in the germline V gene. Unmatched junction bases numbered 10, after V lost 4 bases and J lost 3 bases.

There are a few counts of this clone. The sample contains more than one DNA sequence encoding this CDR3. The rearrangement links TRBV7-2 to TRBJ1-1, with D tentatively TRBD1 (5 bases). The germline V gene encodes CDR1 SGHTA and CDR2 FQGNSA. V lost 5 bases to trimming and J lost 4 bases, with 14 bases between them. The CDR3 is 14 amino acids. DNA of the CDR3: TGTGCCAGCAGCCTCGCTCGGGGGTCCACTGAAGCTTTCTTT. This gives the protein CASSLARGSTEAFF. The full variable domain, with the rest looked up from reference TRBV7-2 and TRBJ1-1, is GAGVSQSPSNKVTEKGKDVELRCDPISGHTALYWYRQSLGQGLEFLIYFQGNSAPDKSGLPSDRFSAERTGGSVSTLTIQRTQQEDSAVYLCASSLARGSTEAFFGQGTRLTVV.

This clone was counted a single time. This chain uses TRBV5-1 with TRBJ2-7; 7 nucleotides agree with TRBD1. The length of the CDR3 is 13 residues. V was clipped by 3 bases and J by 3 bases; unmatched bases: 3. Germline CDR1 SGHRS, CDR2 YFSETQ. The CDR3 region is CASSSDRSYEQYF. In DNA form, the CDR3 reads TGCGCCAGCAGCTCGGACAGGAGCTACGAGCAGTACTTC.

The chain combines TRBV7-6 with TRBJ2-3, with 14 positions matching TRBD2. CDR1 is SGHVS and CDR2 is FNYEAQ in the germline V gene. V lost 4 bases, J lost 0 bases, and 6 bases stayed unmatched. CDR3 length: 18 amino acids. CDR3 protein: CASSSRLAGGLSTDTQYF. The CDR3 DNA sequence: TGTGCCAGCAGCTCGAGACTAGCGGGGGGGCTGAGCACAGATACGCAGTATTTT.

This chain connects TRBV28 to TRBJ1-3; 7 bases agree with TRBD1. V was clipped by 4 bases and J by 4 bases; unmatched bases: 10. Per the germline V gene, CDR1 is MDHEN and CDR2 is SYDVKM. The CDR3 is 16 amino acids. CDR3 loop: CASSSTDRAGGNTIYF. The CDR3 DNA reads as TGTGCCAGCAGTTCCACCGACAGGGCGGGGGGAAACACCATATATTTT.

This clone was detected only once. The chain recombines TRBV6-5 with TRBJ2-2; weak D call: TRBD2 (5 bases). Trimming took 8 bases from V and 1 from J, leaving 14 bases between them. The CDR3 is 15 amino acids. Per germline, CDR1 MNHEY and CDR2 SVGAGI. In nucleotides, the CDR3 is TGTGCCAGCGGGCGGGCCAGCAAGAACACCGGGGAGCTGTTTTTT. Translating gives CASGRASKNTGELFF.

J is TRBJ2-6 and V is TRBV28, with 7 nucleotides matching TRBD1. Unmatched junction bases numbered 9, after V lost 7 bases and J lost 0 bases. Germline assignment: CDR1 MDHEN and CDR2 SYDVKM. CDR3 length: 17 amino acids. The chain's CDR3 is CASTIGTVRSGANVLTF. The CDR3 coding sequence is TGTGCCAGCACCATTGGGACAGTACGCTCTGGGGCCAACGTCCTGACTTTC. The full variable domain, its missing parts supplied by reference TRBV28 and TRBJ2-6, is DVKVTQSSRYLVKRTGEKVFLECVQDMDHENMFWYRQDPGLGLRLIYFSYDVKMKEKGDIPEGYSVSREKKERFSLILESASTNQTSMYLCASTIGTVRSGANVLTFGAGSRLTVL.